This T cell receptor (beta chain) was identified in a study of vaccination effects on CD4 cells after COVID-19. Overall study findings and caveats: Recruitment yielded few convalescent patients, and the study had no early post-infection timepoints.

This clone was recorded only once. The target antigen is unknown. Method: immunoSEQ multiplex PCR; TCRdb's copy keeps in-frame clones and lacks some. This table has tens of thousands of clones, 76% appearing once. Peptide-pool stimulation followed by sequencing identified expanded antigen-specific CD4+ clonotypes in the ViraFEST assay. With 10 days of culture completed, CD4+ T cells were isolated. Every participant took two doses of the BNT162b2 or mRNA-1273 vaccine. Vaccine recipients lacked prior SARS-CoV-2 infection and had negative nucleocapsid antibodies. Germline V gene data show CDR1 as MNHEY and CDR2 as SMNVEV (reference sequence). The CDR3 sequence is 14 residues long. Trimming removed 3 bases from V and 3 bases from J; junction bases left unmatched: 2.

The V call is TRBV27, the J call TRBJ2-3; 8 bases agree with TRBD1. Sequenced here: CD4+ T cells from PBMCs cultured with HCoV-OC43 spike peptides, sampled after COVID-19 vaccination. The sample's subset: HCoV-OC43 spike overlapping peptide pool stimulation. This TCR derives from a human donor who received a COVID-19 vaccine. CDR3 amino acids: CASSFYRGTDTQYF. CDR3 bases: TGTGCCAGCAGTTTCTACAGGGGGACAGATACGCAGTATTTT.